The 2 T cell receptor beta chains below all came from one sample that was sequenced in a study of shared clonotypes between healthy human individuals (TCRdb year 2020). Library preparation employed the immunoSEQ multiplex PCR assay. This is the immuneACCESS table as TCRdb keeps it, with only in-frame sequences that have V and J called. A part of the clones is gone; compared with another copy, unresolved V genes explain less than half, and the rest is unexplained. The sample table contains some 2.1 million clones; only one count was recorded for 85% to 95% of them. The ten largest clones add up to 0.1% to 0.15% of the sample. Sequencing was done on a sample of naive CD4+ T cells sorted from blood. Taken with the paper, the label for cell subset or site translates to: CD45RA+ positively selected. Receptors originate from a man younger than 35 in good health.

The J gene is TRBJ2-7, the V gene TRBV18, with 9 bases fitting TRBD2. This CDR3 has 14 amino acids. Trimming took 1 base from V and 5 from J; bases not matched to a gene: 3. The V gene's germline CDR1 is KGHSH and CDR2 LQKENI. For the CDR3, the DNA is TGTGCCAGCTCACCACTAGCGGGAGTGGACGAGCAGTACTTC. Its translation is CASSPLAGVDEQYF.

This chain links TRBV5-6 with TRBJ1-6; 8 bases map to TRBD1. The CDR3 extends over 16 amino acids. CDR1 and CDR2 (germline): SGHDT, YYEEEE. The ends lost 1 base at V and 7 bases at J; junction bases unmatched: 7. CDR3: CASSLRTGTGNSPLHF. The CDR3 bases are TGTGCCAGCAGCTTGAGGACAGGGACCGGGAATTCACCCCTCCACTTT.